The 8 T cell receptor beta chains below all came from one sample that was sequenced in a study of cytomegalovirus exposure and HLA in healthy donors. In the PCR, 60 Vbeta and 13 Jbeta primers were used. Some clones are missing from TCRdb's copy, which holds only in-frame ones; the method was immunoSEQ multiplex PCR. Of about 190,000 clones in the sample, about 80% are singletons; the top ten hold around 1.9%. The sample was PBMCs. The source is a woman younger than 30 in good health and CMV-seropositive.

This clone was detected only a few times. The rearrangement links TRBV28 to TRBJ2-7; D not resolved. Germline values: CDR1 MDHEN, CDR2 SYDVKM. V gave up 7 bases and J gave up 4 bases, with 11 bases separating them. CDR3 size: 12 residues. CDR3 amino acids: CASTSVDYEQYF. The CDR3 region has the DNA TGTGCCAGCACCTCGGTAGATTACGAGCAGTACTTC. Looking up the rest from reference TRBV28 and TRBJ2-7 gives the full variable domain: DVKVTQSSRYLVKRTGEKVFLECVQDMDHENMFWYRQDPGLGLRLIYFSYDVKMKEKGDIPEGYSVSREKKERFSLILESASTNQTSMYLCASTSVDYEQYFGPGTRLTVT.

This clone was picked up a small number of times. This chain connects TRBV5-4 to TRBJ2-1; TRBD2 matches at 9 bases. The CDR3 has 14 residues. The V gene's germline CDR1 is SGHNT and CDR2 YYREEE (reference sequence). J gave up 3 bases and V 5 bases, and 3 bases lay outside the gene matches. This chain's CDR3 is CASSSGGFYNEQFF. CDR3 nucleotide sequence: TGTGCCAGCAGTAGCGGGGGCTTCTACAATGAGCAGTTCTTC.

The chain carries TRBV10-3 and TRBJ2-7; D is possibly TRBD1 (5 bases). Germline lookup yields CDR1 ENHRY and CDR2 SYGVKD. This CDR3 has 15 amino acids. Trimming took off 2 bases at V and 3 bases at J, with 14 bases between the two ends. CDR3: CAISEGVGVNYEQYV. The CDR3 bases are TGTGCCATCAGTGAGGGGGTAGGGGTGAACTACGAGCAGTACGTC.

This chain uses TRBV14 with TRBJ2-3; 9 bases are shared with TRBD1. The CDR3 has 18 amino acids. CDR1 and CDR2 from the germline V gene are SGHDN and FVKESK. After removal of 4 bases from V and 4 bases from J, the junction contained 15 bases not matched to a gene. The CDR3 nucleotides are TGTGCCAGCAGCCCATGGGGAACAGGGGGCAATCGGGCAGATACGCAGTATTTT. Translating gives CASSPWGTGGNRADTQYF.

J is TRBJ1-1 and V is TRBV4-1, with unresolved D. Trimming stripped 0 bases from V and 5 bases from J, with 19 bases between. This CDR3 spans 17 amino acids. CDR1 is MGHRA, CDR2 YSYEKL, per germline. The CDR3 is CASSQDLGKGVGTEAFF. For the CDR3, the DNA is TGCGCCAGCAGCCAAGATCTTGGGAAGGGAGTGGGGACTGAAGCTTTCTTT.

The table lists this clone with a few counts. V gene TRBV25-1 combines with J gene TRBJ1-6; D remains unclear. The length of the CDR3 is 14 residues. V was shortened by 6 bases and J by 9 bases, with 15 bases between the two germline ends. The germline V gene encodes CDR1 MGHDK and CDR2 SYGVNS. The CDR3 loop is CASRGTGGGSPLHF. The CDR3 DNA sequence: TGTGCCAGCAGGGGAACGGGAGGTGGTTCACCCCTCCACTTT.

This chain connects TRBV2 to TRBJ1-3, with unresolved D. Trimming removed 7 bases from V and 0 bases from J, with 13 bases in between. Germline V lookup: CDR1 SNHLY, CDR2 FYNNEI. The CDR3 contains 15 residues. For the CDR3, the DNA is TGTGCCAGCAAGGCCAGCCGAGGCTCTGGAAACACCATATATTTT. Translated: CASKASRGSGNTIYF.

V is TRBV30 and J is TRBJ2-3; D gene unclear. Germline V gene data show CDR1 as GTSNPN and CDR2 as SVGIG (reference sequence). Trimming took 0 bases from V and 2 from J, leaving 9 bases between them. The CDR3 is 14 amino acids. The CDR3: CAWSVLGNTDTQYF. The CDR3 nucleotides are TGTGCCTGGAGTGTACTGGGCAACACAGATACGCAGTATTTT.